This T cell receptor (beta chain) is from a study of blood T cell repertoires in COVID-19. Study-level background: The analysed material was cDNA or gDNA that came from T cells, B-cell-depleted T cells, or PBMCs.

Enrolment of Seattle patients took place during active infection, and they were followed longitudinally. Source study methods: Researchers report that nucleated cell counts were estimated from reference gene primer amplification. The method was immunoSEQ multiplex PCR; TCRdb's version includes in-frame clones alone and lacks a portion of them. The DNA gave D and trimming, while V, J and clone size come from that table. This sample has hundreds of thousands of clones, with 92% found just once. The CDR3 has 14 amino acids. V shed 4 bases and J shed 8 bases, with 14 bases lying between them. Germline CDR1 LNHDA, CDR2 SQIVND (reference sequence).

What was sequenced was peripheral blood. The clonotype originates from a man aged 55 to 70 with COVID-19, enrolled during active disease. This rearrangement joins TRBV19 to TRBJ1-4; tentative D call: TRBD1 (6 bases). The CDR3 region is CASSNTGLGEKLFF. The DNA for the CDR3 is TGTGCCAGTAGTAATACAGGGTTGGGAGAAAAACTGTTTTTT.